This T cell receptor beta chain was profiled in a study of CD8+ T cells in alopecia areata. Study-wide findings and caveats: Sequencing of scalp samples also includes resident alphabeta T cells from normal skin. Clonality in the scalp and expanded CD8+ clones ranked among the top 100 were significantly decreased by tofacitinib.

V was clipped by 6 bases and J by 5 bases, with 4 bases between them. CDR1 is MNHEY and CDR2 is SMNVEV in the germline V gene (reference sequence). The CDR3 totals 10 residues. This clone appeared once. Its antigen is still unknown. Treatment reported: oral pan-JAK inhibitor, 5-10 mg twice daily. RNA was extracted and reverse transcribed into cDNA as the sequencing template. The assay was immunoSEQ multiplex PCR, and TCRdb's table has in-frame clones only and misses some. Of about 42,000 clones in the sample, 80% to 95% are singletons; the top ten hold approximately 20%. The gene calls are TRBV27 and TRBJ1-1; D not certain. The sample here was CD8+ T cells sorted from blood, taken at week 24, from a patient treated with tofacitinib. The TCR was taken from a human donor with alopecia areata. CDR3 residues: CASRVTEAFF. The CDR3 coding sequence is TGTGCCAGCAGGGTTACTGAAGCTTTCTTT.